These T cell receptor beta chains were read from a single sample in a study of shared clonotypes between healthy human individuals. TCRdb's copy holds only in-frame clones and misses some; the assay was immunoSEQ multiplex PCR. The sample gives about 490,000 clones, 81% of which show up once; approximately 11% is in the top ten. The sequencing sample was made of PBMCs. These receptors were collected from a woman between 40 and 55 years old in good health. Some clones in this sample may be carry-over from other donors' samples. Both conserved end residues are part of each CDR3. The D gene is left open where the match is weak. Size values are once, few and many counts, or a class for expanded clones, and some rows have none.

V,D,J,size,DNA,CDR3
TRBV10-2,TRBD1,TRBJ2-7,.,TGCGCCAGCAGTGAGGGACAGGCCTACGAGCAGTACTTC,CASSEGQAYEQYF
TRBV10-3,TRBD1,TRBJ1-4,once,TGTGCCATCAGTGAATACAGGGGGAGGGATGAAAAACTGTTTTTT,CAISEYRGRDEKLFF
TRBV2,TRBD1,TRBJ2-3,.,TGTGCCAGCAGTGATGATAGGGGGCGGGTAGATACGCAGTATTTT,CASSDDRGRVDTQYF
TRBV29-1,.,TRBJ1-4,.,TGCAGCGCTCGACGAACAACTAATGAAAAACTGTTTTTT,CSARRTTNEKLFF
TRBV28,TRBD1,TRBJ1-1,.,TGTGCCAGCAGTTCCTATGCGGGGGACAGGGGTTGGGCTTTCTTT,CASSSYAGDRGWAFF
TRBV4-2,.,TRBJ2-1,.,TGTGCCAGCAGCCAGGGCGGACTGAATGTCCCATCGGATGAGCAGTTCTTC,CASSQGGLNVPSDEQFF
TRBV2,.,TRBJ1-3,.,TGTGCCAGCAGTGCAGGACACTCTGGAAACACCATATATTTT,CASSAGHSGNTIYF
TRBV7-2,TRBD1,TRBJ1-1,.,TGTGCCAGCAGCTCGGACAGGACCACTGAAGCTTTCTTT,CASSSDRTTEAFF
TRBV7-8,.,TRBJ2-7,.,TGTGCCAGCAGCTTAGTCCTCCACGAGCAGTACTTC,CASSLVLHEQYF
TRBV15,.,TRBJ2-7,.,TGTGCCACCAGCAGAGATCCAGAAGGGGCCTACGAGCAGTACTTC,CATSRDPEGAYEQYF
TRBV11-2,.,TRBJ1-3,once,TGTGCCAGCAGGACGGCTGAGGACAGATTTAGCTCTGGAAACACCATATATTTT,CASRTAEDRFSSGNTIYF
TRBV5-1,TRBD1,TRBJ1-2,.,TGCGCCAGCAGTAGACAGGGAACTAACTATGGCTACACCTTC,CASSRQGTNYGYTF
TRBV7-3,.,TRBJ2-1,.,TGTGCCAGCAGCTTAAGTGGATCGAACAATGAGCAGTTCTTC,CASSLSGSNNEQFF
TRBV9,.,TRBJ2-5,many,TGTGCCAGCAGCCGTGGGGCCCTTTCAGGCCAAGAGACCCAGTACTTC,CASSRGALSGQETQYF
TRBV25-1,.,TRBJ1-3,.,TGTGCCAGCAGTGAAATCAGGGGCTCTGGAAACACCATATATTTT,CASSEIRGSGNTIYF
TRBV5-1,.,TRBJ2-3,once,TGCGCCAGCAGCTTGGGGGCTAGCACAGATACGCAGTATTTT,CASSLGASTDTQYF
TRBV5-6,.,TRBJ1-1,.,TGTGCCAGCAGCTTGTGGGGGCGGGGTGAAGCTTTCTTT,CASSLWGRGEAFF
TRBV4-3,TRBD1,TRBJ1-1,.,TGCGCCAGCAGCCAATATATTGTCCAGGGGGCGGCTGAAGCTTTCTTT,CASSQYIVQGAAEAFF
TRBV28,.,TRBJ2-2,.,TGTGCCGGCCGACAGGAGAACACCGGGGAGCTGTTTTTT,CAGRQENTGELFF
TRBV5-4,TRBD2,TRBJ2-3,few,TGTGCCAGCAGCTTGGAGGCGGGAGGGAGTGCAGATACGCAGTATTTT,CASSLEAGGSADTQYF
TRBV28,TRBD2,TRBJ2-3,.,TGTGCCAGCTCACCCCCGGGACTAGCGGGAGTGGATACGCAGTATTTT,CASSPPGLAGVDTQYF
TRBV5-6,TRBD1,TRBJ2-7,.,TGTGCCAGCAGCTCCCGTCGACAGGGCCGGTCGTACTTC,CASSSRRQGRSYF
TRBV7-2,.,TRBJ2-1,.,TGTGCCAGCAGCTTAGACTGGCTGGGTGAGCAGTTCTTC,CASSLDWLGEQFF
TRBV5-4,.,TRBJ2-1,.,TGTGCCAGCAGCTCCACTAGTGACAGTGAGCAGTTCTTC,CASSSTSDSEQFF
TRBV15,.,TRBJ2-7,.,TGTGCCACCAGCGGCAGGCTTGGCGAGCAGTACTTC,CATSGRLGEQYF
TRBV27,.,TRBJ2-3,.,TGTGCCAGCAGTATCACATTAGCGGCTAGCACAGATACGCAGTATTTT,CASSITLAASTDTQYF
TRBV15,.,TRBJ2-5,.,TGTGCCACCAGCAGGTCCTCGTCGCAAGAGACCCAGTACTTC,CATSRSSSQETQYF
TRBV28,.,TRBJ1-2,.,TGTGCCAGCAGTCAAACAAGGGGTGATTATGGCTACACCTTC,CASSQTRGDYGYTF
TRBV6-6,.,TRBJ2-1,few,TGTGCCAGCAGTTACGGGGGAAATGAGCAGTTCTTC,CASSYGGNEQFF
TRBV7-9,.,TRBJ2-3,.,TGTGCCAGCAGGCCTCGGGCGAAAGACACAGATACGCAGTATTTT,CASRPRAKDTDTQYF
TRBV27,.,TRBJ1-5,.,TGTGCCAGCAGTTTAGGGGGGGGGCGGCCCCAGCATTTT,CASSLGGGRPQHF
TRBV7-9,.,TRBJ1-1,.,TGTGCCAGCAGCACTCGGACAGAAGGTGAAGCTTTCTTT,CASSTRTEGEAFF
TRBV11-2,.,TRBJ2-1,.,TGTGCCAGCAGTCTGGCGGGGAATTACAATGAGCAGTTCTTC,CASSLAGNYNEQFF
TRBV10-2,.,TRBJ2-2,.,TGCGCCAGCAGTGAGAACCGGGGGGGGGAGCTGTTTTTT,CASSENRGGELFF
TRBV7-9,.,TRBJ1-5,.,TGTGCCAGCAGCCGCGACAGGAATCAGCCCCAGCATTTT,CASSRDRNQPQHF
TRBV27,.,TRBJ1-1,.,TGTGCCAGCAGTTTAGCGGGGCAGCAAAAAGCTTTCTTT,CASSLAGQQKAFF
TRBV7-9,.,TRBJ2-3,.,TGTGCCAGCAGCCGCCGGGACTTAAATACGCAGTATTTT,CASSRRDLNTQYF
TRBV9,.,TRBJ1-1,.,TGTGCCAGCAGCGTAGCAGGGGAACTCATGAACACTGAAGCTTTCTTT,CASSVAGELMNTEAFF